This TCR beta chain was captured by sequencing in a study of blood T cells in healthy people across ages. Primed by a sample-barcoded 5' primer and a J-beta primer mix, a second PCR proceeded for about 6 to 12 cycles. TCRdb fed the 5' RACE reads into MiXCR, producing one record per CDR3 protein. The table shows 1.5 million or so distinct CDR3 sequences, with roughly 43% occurring only once. Germline V gene lookup returns CDR1 MGHDK and CDR2 SYGVNS. The CDR3 contains 17 residues. The V gene end was trimmed by 9 bases and the J gene end by 4 bases; junction bases not matched to a gene: 12. The V gene is TRBV25-1, the J gene TRBJ1-6, with TRBD1 identical over 10 bases. The sequence came from a woman between 18 and 30 years old in good health. The material sequenced was blood. The CDR3 protein is CASQSLRDRGYNSPLHF. The CDR3 DNA reads TGTGCCAGTCAATCTCTCCGGGACAGGGGTTATAATTCACCCCTCCACTTT.